The entry below describes one TCR beta chain. Antigen unknown. These data are taken from a study of identical twins. V lost 4 bases, J lost 7 bases, and 10 bases stayed unmatched. CDR3 length: 16 residues. The germline V gene encodes CDR1 LGHDT and CDR2 YNNKEL (reference sequence). TCRdb used MiXCR to reprocess the 5' RACE reads, holding one entry per CDR3 protein. The top ten clones hold around 8.3% of a sample with under 300,000 distinct CDR3 sequences, 11% to 15% of them seen once. General observations from the study: Weaker excess twin sharing was seen among beta out-of-frame sequences. In monozygotic twins, models underestimated the sharing of out-of-frame TCR alpha.

This chain joins TRBV3-1 and TRBJ2-1; TRBD2 agrees at 10 bases. The receptor's source is a woman under 30 in good health. Sample: memory (CD45RO+) T cells sorted from blood. The CDR3 reads CASSLPGLALENEQFF. CDR3 nucleotide sequence: TGTGCCAGCAGCCTTCCGGGACTAGCGTTGGAAAATGAGCAGTTCTTC.